Sequencing of this T cell receptor (beta chain) was carried out in a study of blood T cell repertoires in COVID-19. The protocol was immunoSEQ multiplex PCR, while the TCRdb copy is restricted to in-frame clones and leaves out a portion. The sample lists 70,000 to 90,000 clones, less than 85% seen once, with over 15% in the top ten. Germline loops: CDR1 SGHVS, CDR2 FQNEAQ. CDR3 size: 15 residues. V gave up 1 base and J gave up 6 bases, with 12 bases separating them. The V and J genes are TRBV7-8 and TRBJ1-4; D ambiguous. The TCR comes from a woman older than 75 with acute or convalescent COVID-19. The specimen was peripheral blood. CDR3 sequence (DNA): TGTGCCAGCAGCTTAGTTTACCGGGAGGATGAAAAACTGTTTTTT. Protein product: CASSLVYREDEKLFF.